This TCR beta chain is drawn from a study of monozygotic twins with inflammatory bowel disease. TCRdb re-called the 5' RACE reads, yielding one record per CDR3 amino acid sequence without DNA. The sample data list 350,000 to 550,000 distinct CDR3 sequences. Germline V gene data show CDR1 as SQVTM and CDR2 as ANQGSEA. CDR3 length equals 13 residues. Findings of the study overall: Relative to healthy twins, IBD patients had fewer clonotypes in common with others, a gap that was especially apparent with disease activity.

A word on this clonotype: The antigen is not known.

This receptor was obtained from a human donor with ulcerative colitis or Crohn's disease, or a healthy co-twin of an affected twin (not recorded which). The sample taken for sequencing was blood. The genes are TRBV29-1 and TRBJ1-2; checking the TCRdb D call of TRBD1 is not possible without DNA. CDR3: CSVFDRGIGSYTF.